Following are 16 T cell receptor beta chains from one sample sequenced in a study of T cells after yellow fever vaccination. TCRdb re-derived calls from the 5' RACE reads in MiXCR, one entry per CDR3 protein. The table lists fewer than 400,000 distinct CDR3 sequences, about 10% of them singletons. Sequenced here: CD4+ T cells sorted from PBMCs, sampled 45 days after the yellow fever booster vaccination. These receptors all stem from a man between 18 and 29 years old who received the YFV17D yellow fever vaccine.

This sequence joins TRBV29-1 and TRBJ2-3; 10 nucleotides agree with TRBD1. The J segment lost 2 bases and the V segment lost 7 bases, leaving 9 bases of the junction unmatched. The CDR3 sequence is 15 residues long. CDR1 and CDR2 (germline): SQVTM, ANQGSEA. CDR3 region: CSAGGTGDNTDTQYF. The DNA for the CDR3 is TGCAGCGCCGGGGGGACAGGGGATAACACAGATACGCAGTATTTT.

CDR3 protein: CSAKRDSSTDTQYF. The CDR3 DNA sequence: TGCAGTGCTAAACGGGACAGCAGCACAGATACGCAGTATTTT. V gene TRBV20-1 combines with J gene TRBJ2-3; 7 positions agree with TRBD1. The CDR3 length is 14 residues. Per germline, CDR1 DFQATT and CDR2 SNEGSKA (reference sequence). V was pared by 4 bases and J by 0 bases, with 4 bases of the junction left unmatched.

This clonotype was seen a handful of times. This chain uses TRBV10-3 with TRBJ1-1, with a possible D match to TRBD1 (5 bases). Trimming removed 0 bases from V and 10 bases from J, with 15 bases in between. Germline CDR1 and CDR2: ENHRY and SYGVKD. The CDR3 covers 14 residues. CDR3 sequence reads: CAISESGDGRAAFF. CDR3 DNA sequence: TGTGCCATCAGTGAGTCGGGGGACGGAAGAGCAGCTTTCTTT.

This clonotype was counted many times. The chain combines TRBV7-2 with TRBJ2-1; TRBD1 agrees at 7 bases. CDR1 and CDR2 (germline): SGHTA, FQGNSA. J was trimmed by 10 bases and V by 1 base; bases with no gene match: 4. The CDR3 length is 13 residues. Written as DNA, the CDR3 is TGTGCCAGCAGCTTAGGACAGGGCGGGGAGCAGTTCTTC. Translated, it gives CASSLGQGGEQFF.

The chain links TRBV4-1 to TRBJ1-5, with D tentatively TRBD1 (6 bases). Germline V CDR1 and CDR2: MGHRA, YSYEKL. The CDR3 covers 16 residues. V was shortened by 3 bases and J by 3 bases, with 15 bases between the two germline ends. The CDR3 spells CASSHILGGANQPQHF. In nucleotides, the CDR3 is TGCGCCAGCAGCCACATCCTGGGGGGGGCCAATCAGCCCCAGCATTTT.

The CDR3 loop reads CASSLAWGAGEGYTF. The CDR3 nucleotides are TGTGCCAGCAGCTTGGCCTGGGGGGCCGGTGAGGGCTACACCTTC. V gene TRBV5-4 combines with J gene TRBJ1-2; tentatively, D is TRBD1 (6 bases). Germline values: CDR1 SGHNT, CDR2 YYREEE (reference sequence). The CDR3 covers 15 residues. Trimming took 0 bases from V and 8 from J, leaving 17 bases between them.

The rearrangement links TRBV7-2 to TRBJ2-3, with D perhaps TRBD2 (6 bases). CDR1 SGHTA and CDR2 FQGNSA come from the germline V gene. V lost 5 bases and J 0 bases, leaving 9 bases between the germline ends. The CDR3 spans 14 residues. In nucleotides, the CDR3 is TGTGCCAGCAGCCGACTAGGAAGCACAGATACGCAGTATTTT. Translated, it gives CASSRLGSTDTQYF.

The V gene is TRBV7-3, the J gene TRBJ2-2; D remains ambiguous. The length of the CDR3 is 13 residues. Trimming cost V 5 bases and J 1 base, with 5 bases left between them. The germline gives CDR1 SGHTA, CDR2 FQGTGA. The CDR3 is CASSRQNTGELFF. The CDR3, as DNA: TGTGCCAGCAGCCGACAGAACACCGGGGAGCTGTTTTTT.

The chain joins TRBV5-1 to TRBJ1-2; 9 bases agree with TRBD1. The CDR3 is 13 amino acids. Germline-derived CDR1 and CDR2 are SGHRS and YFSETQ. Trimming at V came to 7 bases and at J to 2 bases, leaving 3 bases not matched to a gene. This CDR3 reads CASGTGLNYGYTF. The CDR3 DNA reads TGCGCCAGCGGGACAGGGCTCAACTATGGCTACACCTTC. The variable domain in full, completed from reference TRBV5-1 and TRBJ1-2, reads KAGVTQTPRYLIKTRGQQVTLSCSPISGHRSVSWYQQTPGQGLQFLFEYFSETQRNKGNFPGRFSGRQFSNSRSEMNVSTLELGDSALYLCASGTGLNYGYTFGSGTRLTVV.

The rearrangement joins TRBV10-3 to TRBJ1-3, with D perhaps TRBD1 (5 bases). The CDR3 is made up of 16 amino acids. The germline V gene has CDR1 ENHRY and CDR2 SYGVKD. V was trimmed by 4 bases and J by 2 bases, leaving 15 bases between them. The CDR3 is CAISAAGWGPGNTIYF. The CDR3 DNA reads TGTGCCATCAGTGCGGCAGGGTGGGGCCCTGGAAACACCATATATTTT.

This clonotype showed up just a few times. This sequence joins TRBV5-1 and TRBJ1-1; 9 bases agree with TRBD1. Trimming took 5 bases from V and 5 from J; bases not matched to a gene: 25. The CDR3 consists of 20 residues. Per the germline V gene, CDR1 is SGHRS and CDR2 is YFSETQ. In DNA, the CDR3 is TGCGCCAGCAGATCCGACGTCCCGGGACAGGGAACTTCGTATAGTACTGAAGCTTTCTTT. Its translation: CASRSDVPGQGTSYSTEAFF.

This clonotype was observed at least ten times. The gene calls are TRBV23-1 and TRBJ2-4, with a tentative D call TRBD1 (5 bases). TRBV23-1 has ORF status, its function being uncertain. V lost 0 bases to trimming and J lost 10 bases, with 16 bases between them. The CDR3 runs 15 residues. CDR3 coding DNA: TGCGCCAGCAGTCAATCCAGGGCTCCCAAGGGGATTCAGTACTTC. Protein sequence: CASSQSRAPKGIQYF.

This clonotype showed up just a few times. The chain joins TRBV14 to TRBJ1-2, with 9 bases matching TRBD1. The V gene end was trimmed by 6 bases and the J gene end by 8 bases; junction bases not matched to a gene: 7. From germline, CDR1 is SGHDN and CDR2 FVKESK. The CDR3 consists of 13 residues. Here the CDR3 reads CASRRDREEGYTF. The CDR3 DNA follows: TGTGCCAGCAGGCGGGACAGGGAAGAAGGCTACACCTTC. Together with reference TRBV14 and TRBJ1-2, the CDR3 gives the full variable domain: EAGVTQFPSHSVIEKGQTVTLRCDPISGHDNLYWYRRVMGKEIKFLLHFVKESKQDESGMPNNRFLAERTGGTYSTLKVQPAELEDSGVYFCASRRDREEGYTFGSGTRLTVV.

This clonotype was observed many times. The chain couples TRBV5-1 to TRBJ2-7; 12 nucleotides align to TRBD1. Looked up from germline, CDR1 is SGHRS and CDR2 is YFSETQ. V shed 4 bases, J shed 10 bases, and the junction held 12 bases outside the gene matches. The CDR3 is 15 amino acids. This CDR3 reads CASSPGPGTGGDQYF. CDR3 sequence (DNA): TGCGCCAGCAGCCCGGGGCCCGGGACAGGGGGCGACCAGTACTTC.

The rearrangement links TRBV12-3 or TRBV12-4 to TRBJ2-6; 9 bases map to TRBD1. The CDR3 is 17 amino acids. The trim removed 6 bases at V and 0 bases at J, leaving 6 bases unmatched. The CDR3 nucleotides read TGTGCCAGCAGAAGGACAGGGGAGTACTCTGGGGCCAACGTCCTGACTTTC. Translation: CASRRTGEYSGANVLTF.

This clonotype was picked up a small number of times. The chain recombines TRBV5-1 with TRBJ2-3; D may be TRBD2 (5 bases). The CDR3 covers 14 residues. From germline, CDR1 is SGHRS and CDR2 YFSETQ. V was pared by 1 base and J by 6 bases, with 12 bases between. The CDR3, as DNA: TGCGCCAGCAGCTTGTCCAAGGAGGTCGATACGCAGTATTTT. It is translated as CASSLSKEVDTQYF.